The 24 T cell receptor beta chains reported below all come from one sample, sequenced in a study of blood T cell repertoires in COVID-19. Sequencing was performed with immunoSEQ multiplex PCR; in TCRdb, only in-frame clones are kept and a portion is missing. The repertoire holds 90,000 to 120,000 clones, with 55% to 75% as singletons. The sequenced sample was peripheral blood. The receptor set was obtained from a woman in her forties with acute or convalescent COVID-19.

This clone was found a few times. The chain has TRBV2 and TRBJ1-6; tentative D call: TRBD1 (5 bases). The germline gives CDR1 SNHLY, CDR2 FYNNEI. Trimming removed 0 bases at V and 9 bases at J, with 18 bases between. This CDR3 is built from 17 residues. DNA of the CDR3: TGTGCCAGCAGTGAAGCCGCACGGAGGGGAATAAGTTCACCCCTCCACTTT. Encoded protein: CASSEAARRGISSPLHF.

The chain uses TRBV28 and TRBJ1-1, with D perhaps TRBD1 (6 bases). The germline V gene encodes CDR1 MDHEN and CDR2 SYDVKM. Trimming cost V 6 bases and J 1 base, with 9 bases left between them. This CDR3 region has 13 residues. The CDR3 sequence: CASRPQGNTEAFF. The CDR3 coding sequence is TGTGCCAGCAGACCACAGGGGAACACTGAAGCTTTCTTT.

V and J are TRBV15 and TRBJ2-1; 8 positions agree with TRBD2. J gave up 5 bases and V 6 bases, and 9 bases lay outside the gene matches. Germline V CDR1 and CDR2: LNHNV, YYDKDF (reference sequence). The CDR3 consists of 15 residues. CDR3 nucleotides: TGTGCCACCAGGTCCCTAGCGGGTATGGACAATGAGCAGTTCTTC. It is translated as CATRSLAGMDNEQFF. The full variable domain, its missing parts supplied by reference TRBV15 and TRBJ2-1, is DAMVIQNPRYQVTQFGKPVTLSCSQTLNHNVMYWYQQKSSQAPKLLFHYYDKDFNNEADTPDNFQSRRPNTSFCFLDIRSPGLGDTAMYLCATRSLAGMDNEQFFGPGTRLTVL.

This chain links TRBV6-5 with TRBJ1-4, with TRBD1 as a possible D gene (6 bases). V was shortened by 2 bases and J by 8 bases, with 12 bases between the two germline ends. Germline V gene sequence: CDR1 MNHEY, CDR2 SVGAGI. This CDR3 has 14 residues. CDR3 coding DNA: TGTGCCAGCAGTTACCGGGACACCAACGAAAAACTGTTTTTT. It codes for CASSYRDTNEKLFF.

This chain links TRBV7-9 with TRBJ2-1, with TRBD2 matching over 12 bases. Per the germline V gene, CDR1 is SEHNR and CDR2 is FQNEAQ (reference sequence). The CDR3 extends over 14 amino acids. V was pared by 7 bases and J by 6 bases, with 4 bases of the junction left unmatched. CDR3 residues: CASTKGLAGNEQFF. The DNA for the CDR3 is TGTGCCAGCACCAAGGGACTAGCGGGCAATGAGCAGTTCTTC.

This clone was counted once. The genes are TRBV13 and TRBJ1-1; D remains ambiguous. This CDR3 contains 16 residues. CDR1 and CDR2 from the germline V gene are PRHDT and FYEKMQ (reference sequence). Trimming cost V 2 bases and J 5 bases, with 18 bases left between them. The CDR3 bases are TGTGCCAGCAGCTTAAATCCCTCCGCACGGGGAACTGAAGCTTTCTTT. Encoded protein: CASSLNPSARGTEAFF.

The V call is TRBV11-2, the J call TRBJ2-5; the match to TRBD2 covers 11 bases. The germline CDR1 and CDR2 sequences are SGHAT and FQNNGV. The CDR3 extends over 16 amino acids. J lost 8 bases, V lost 1 base, and 9 bases had no gene match. The CDR3 sequence is CASSLAPTSGGDTQYF. The CDR3, as DNA: TGTGCCAGCAGCTTAGCCCCTACTAGCGGGGGAGATACCCAGTACTTC.

This clone was seen a handful of times. The J gene is TRBJ2-3, the V gene TRBV6-5, with 8 bases fitting TRBD2. The CDR3 length is 15 residues. The germline CDR1 and CDR2 sequences are MNHEY and SVGAGI. V shed 7 bases, J shed 6 bases, and the junction held 12 bases outside the gene matches. In DNA, the CDR3 is TGTGCCAGCACCATAGGACTAGCTCAAACGGATACGCAGTATTTT. As protein: CASTIGLAQTDTQYF.

This clone was counted a few times. This chain uses TRBV10-3 with TRBJ2-3; tentatively, D is TRBD1 (5 bases). Germline V gene data show CDR1 as ENHRY and CDR2 as SYGVKD. V lost 3 bases and J 2 bases, leaving 15 bases between the germline ends. The CDR3 contains 16 residues. This CDR3 reads CAISEGVGVPTDTQYF. In DNA form, the CDR3 reads TGTGCCATCAGTGAAGGGGTTGGGGTCCCCACAGATACGCAGTATTTT.

The chain combines TRBV5-1 with TRBJ1-2, with 7 nucleotides matching TRBD1. CDR1 and CDR2 (germline): SGHRS, YFSETQ. The CDR3 is 15 residues long. J lost 2 bases, V lost 3 bases, and 7 bases had no gene match. CDR3 coding DNA: TGCGCCAGCAGCTCAGGGGACAGCCCCAACTATGGCTACACCTTC. The encoded protein is CASSSGDSPNYGYTF. Combining the CDR3 with reference TRBV5-1 and TRBJ1-2 gives the whole variable domain KAGVTQTPRYLIKTRGQQVTLSCSPISGHRSVSWYQQTPGQGLQFLFEYFSETQRNKGNFPGRFSGRQFSNSRSEMNVSTLELGDSALYLCASSSGDSPNYGYTFGSGTRLTVV.

This clone was detected only a few times. In nucleotides, the CDR3 is TGTGCCAGTAGTATTGAGGGGGCAAGATTTTTTTTTGGCTCCTACAATGAGCAGTTCTTC. Residues: CASSIEGARFFFGSYNEQFF. The gene calls are TRBV19 and TRBJ2-1, with TRBD1 matching 7 bases. The CDR3 totals 20 residues. J was trimmed by 0 bases and V by 3 bases; bases with no gene match: 17. From germline, CDR1 is LNHDA and CDR2 SQIVND (reference sequence). The full variable domain, completed using reference TRBV19 and TRBJ2-1, is DGGITQSPKYLFRKEGQNVTLSCEQNLNHDAMYWYRQDPGQGLRLIYYSQIVNDFQKGDIAEGYSVSREKKESFPLTVTSAQKNPTAFYLCASSIEGARFFFGSYNEQFFGPGTRLTVL.

This chain links TRBV2 with TRBJ1-1; the D is unclear. The ends were cut back, 4 bases at V and 1 base at J, with 7 bases in the middle. Germline CDR1 is SNHLY and CDR2 is FYNNEI. The CDR3 has 13 residues. CDR3 sequence: CASSAGRNTEAFF. For the CDR3, the DNA is TGTGCCAGCAGTGCTGGCCGGAACACTGAAGCTTTCTTT.

The rearrangement uses TRBV7-9 and TRBJ1-4, with 9 bases identical to TRBD1. This CDR3 comprises 12 residues. V shed 6 bases, J shed 13 bases, and the junction held 6 bases outside the gene matches. CDR1 SEHNR and CDR2 FQNEAQ come from the germline V gene (reference sequence). The CDR3 DNA follows: TGTGCCAGCAGTTTGGACAGGGGAGGACTGTTTTTT. Protein product: CASSLDRGGLFF.

The rearrangement joins TRBV15 to TRBJ2-1, with 8 bases lining up with TRBD1. The CDR3 covers 13 residues. Germline V lookup: CDR1 LNHNV, CDR2 YYDKDF (reference sequence). Trimming took 2 bases from V and 8 from J; bases not matched to a gene: 2. The CDR3 nucleotides are TGTGCCACCAGCAGACAGGGGGCCGATGAGCAGTTCTTC. Amino acids: CATSRQGADEQFF.

The rearrangement links TRBV28 to TRBJ1-4, with 7 bases matching TRBD1. The germline V gene has CDR1 MDHEN and CDR2 SYDVKM. Trimming at V came to 8 bases and at J to 8 bases, leaving 8 bases not matched to a gene. The CDR3 has 13 residues. The CDR3: CASADRASEKLFF. In DNA form, the CDR3 reads TGTGCCAGCGCCGACAGGGCGTCGGAAAAACTGTTTTTT. Using reference TRBV28 and TRBJ1-4 for the parts outside the CDR3, the full variable domain is DVKVTQSSRYLVKRTGEKVFLECVQDMDHENMFWYRQDPGLGLRLIYFSYDVKMKEKGDIPEGYSVSREKKERFSLILESASTNQTSMYLCASADRASEKLFFGSGTQLSVL.

V usage is TRBV3-1 (or the pseudogene TRBV3-2) and J usage is TRBJ2-5; weak D call: TRBD1 (6 bases). The CDR3 is 14 amino acids. Germline V gene sequence: CDR1 LGHDT, CDR2 YNNKEL (reference sequence). V dropped 0 bases and J dropped 5 bases, with 10 bases sitting between them. Written as DNA, the CDR3 is TGTGCCAGCAGCCAAGATGAAACAGGGGAGACCCAGTACTTC. Protein product: CASSQDETGETQYF.

The chain couples TRBV5-1 to TRBJ1-1, with D perhaps matching TRBD1 (6 bases). The germline V gene encodes CDR1 SGHRS and CDR2 YFSETQ. CDR3 length equals 12 residues. V was cut by 4 bases and J by 7 bases, with 11 bases left in between. CDR3 sequence (DNA): TGCGCCAGCAGCATTCAGGGACATGAAGCTTTCTTT. Translating it yields CASSIQGHEAFF.

This clone was counted between two and nine times. The genes are TRBV5-4 and TRBJ2-2, with unresolved D. This CDR3 has 14 amino acids. The germline gives CDR1 SGHNT, CDR2 YYREEE (reference sequence). Deletions cut 1 base from V and 2 bases from J, with 6 bases between. This CDR3 reads CASSLRLNTGELFF. Written as DNA, the CDR3 is TGTGCCAGCAGCTTGCGACTCAACACCGGGGAGCTGTTTTTT.

V usage is TRBV2 and J usage is TRBJ2-2; D not certain. This CDR3 is built from 14 residues. Trimming took 1 base from V and 3 from J, leaving 6 bases between them. Per the germline V gene, CDR1 is SNHLY and CDR2 is FYNNEI. Written as DNA, the CDR3 is TGTGCCAGCAGTGAAGGACTGTACACCGGGGAGCTGTTTTTT. Amino acid sequence: CASSEGLYTGELFF.

This clone was seen a few times. The rearrangement uses TRBV21-1 and TRBJ1-2; the table's D call, TRBD1, was not checked against the DNA. TRBV21-1 counts as a pseudogene. The CDR3 sequence is 17 residues long. In DNA, the CDR3 is TGTGCCAGCAGCAAAGCCAGACAGGGGGCCCACCGGGCAGGCTACACCTTC. Amino acids: CASSKARQGAHRAGYTF.

This clone was recorded a few times. The chain is built from TRBV30 and TRBJ2-2; D gene ambiguous. The CDR3 has 13 residues. The V and J ends lost 6 bases and 0 bases respectively, with 8 bases between them. CDR1 and CDR2 from the germline V gene are GTSNPN and SVGIG (reference sequence). Here the CDR3 DNA reads TGTGCCTGCCCCCCAACGAACACCGGGGAGCTGTTTTTT. This sequence encodes CACPPTNTGELFF. Together with reference TRBV30 and TRBJ2-2, the CDR3 gives the full variable domain: SQTIHQWPATLVQPVGSPLSLECTVEGTSNPNLYWYRQAAGRGLQLLFYSVGIGQISSEVPQNLSASRPQDRQFILSSKKLLLSDSGFYLCACPPTNTGELFFGEGSRLTVL.

This rearrangement joins TRBV7-8 to TRBJ2-2, with 9 bases lining up with TRBD2. The germline V gene has CDR1 SGHVS and CDR2 FQNEAQ. Trimming cost V 5 bases and J 4 bases; bases outside gene matches: 2. There are 14 residues in the CDR3. CDR3 in DNA: TGTGCCAGCAGCCGACTAGCGGTCACCGGGGAGCTGTTTTTT. As protein: CASSRLAVTGELFF.

CDR3 sequence (DNA): TGTGCCAGCACAACAGGTTATAATTCACCCCTCCACTTT. This gives the protein CASTTGYNSPLHF. The V and J genes are TRBV2 and TRBJ1-6; possibly TRBD1 for D (5 bases). Germline V gene data show CDR1 as SNHLY and CDR2 as FYNNEI. The ends were cut back, 7 bases at V and 4 bases at J, with 8 bases in the middle. The CDR3 is 13 residues long.

This clone appeared a few times. The chain recombines TRBV5-5 with TRBJ2-1, with 9 bases aligning to TRBD1. The CDR3 covers 17 residues. With 4 bases clipped from V and 4 bases from J, the junction kept 12 bases outside the gene matches. Germline lookup yields CDR1 SGHKS and CDR2 YYEKEE (reference sequence). CDR3: CASSRESGTGFYNEQFF. CDR3 coding DNA: TGTGCCAGCAGCCGTGAATCCGGGACAGGGTTTTACAATGAGCAGTTCTTC.